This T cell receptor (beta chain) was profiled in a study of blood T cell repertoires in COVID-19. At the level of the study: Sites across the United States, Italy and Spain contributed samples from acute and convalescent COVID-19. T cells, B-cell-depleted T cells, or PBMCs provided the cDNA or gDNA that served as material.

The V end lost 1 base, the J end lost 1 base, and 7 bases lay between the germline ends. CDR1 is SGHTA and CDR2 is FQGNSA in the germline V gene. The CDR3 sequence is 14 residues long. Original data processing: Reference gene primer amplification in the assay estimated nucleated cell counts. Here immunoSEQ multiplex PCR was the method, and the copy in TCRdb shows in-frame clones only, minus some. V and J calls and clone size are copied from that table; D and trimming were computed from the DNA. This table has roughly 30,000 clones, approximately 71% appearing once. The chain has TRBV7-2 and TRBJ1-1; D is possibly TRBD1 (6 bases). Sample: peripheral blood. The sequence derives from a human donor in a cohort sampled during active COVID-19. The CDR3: CASSLGTENTEAFF. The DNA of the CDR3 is TGTGCCAGCAGCTTAGGGACAGAGAACACTGAAGCTTTCTTT.